This TCR beta chain was retrieved from a study of cytomegalovirus exposure and HLA in healthy donors. Study findings and constraints: In a later analysis, HLA-associated TCR beta chains were more clonally expanded than equally common others. It was confirmed in vitro that three of the CMV-associated chains were specific for CMV antigens. Cytomegalovirus association was assigned to more than 150 TCR beta chains.

A remark on this clone: The antigen is not known.

CDR3 length: 13 residues. The ends were cut back, 10 bases at V and 4 bases at J, with 16 bases in the middle. CDR1 and CDR2 from the germline V gene are LNHDA and SQIVND (reference sequence). Donors consisted of healthy bone marrow donors. 13 Jbeta primers and 60 Vbeta primers were used for the PCR. Assay: immunoSEQ multiplex PCR; the TCRdb copy retains only in-frame clones and omits some. Of approximately 260,000 clones in the sample, around 90% were seen once. What was sequenced was PBMCs. The rearrangement links TRBV19 to TRBJ1-1; D ambiguous. The TCR comes from a girl aged 2 to 9 in good health and CMV-seronegative. The CDR3 bases are TGTGCCACCAACCCGACTCTAAGCACTGAAGCTTTCTTT. Its protein product is CATNPTLSTEAFF.